This entry features one T cell receptor beta chain sequence. No antigen is known for it. The CDR3 is 14 amino acids. Germline lookup yields CDR1 SGDLS and CDR2 YYNGEE. V was pared by 0 bases and J by 3 bases, with 10 bases between. The sample belongs to a study of cytomegalovirus exposure and HLA in healthy donors. Study observations and caveats: Presence/absence analyses supposed approximately even sequencing depth among donors.

The PCR had 60 Vbeta and 13 Jbeta primers. Assay: immunoSEQ multiplex PCR; the TCRdb copy retains only in-frame clones and omits some. The data show about 160,000 clones, with approximately 80% seen just once and around a tenth held by the top ten. This TCR was sampled from a man aged 18-30 years in good health and CMV-seropositive. Sequenced sample: PBMCs. This chain uses TRBV9 with TRBJ2-7, with D perhaps matching TRBD2 (5 bases). CDR3 residues: CASSVAPGFYEQYF. CDR3 DNA: TGTGCCAGCAGCGTAGCCCCGGGGTTCTACGAGCAGTACTTC.